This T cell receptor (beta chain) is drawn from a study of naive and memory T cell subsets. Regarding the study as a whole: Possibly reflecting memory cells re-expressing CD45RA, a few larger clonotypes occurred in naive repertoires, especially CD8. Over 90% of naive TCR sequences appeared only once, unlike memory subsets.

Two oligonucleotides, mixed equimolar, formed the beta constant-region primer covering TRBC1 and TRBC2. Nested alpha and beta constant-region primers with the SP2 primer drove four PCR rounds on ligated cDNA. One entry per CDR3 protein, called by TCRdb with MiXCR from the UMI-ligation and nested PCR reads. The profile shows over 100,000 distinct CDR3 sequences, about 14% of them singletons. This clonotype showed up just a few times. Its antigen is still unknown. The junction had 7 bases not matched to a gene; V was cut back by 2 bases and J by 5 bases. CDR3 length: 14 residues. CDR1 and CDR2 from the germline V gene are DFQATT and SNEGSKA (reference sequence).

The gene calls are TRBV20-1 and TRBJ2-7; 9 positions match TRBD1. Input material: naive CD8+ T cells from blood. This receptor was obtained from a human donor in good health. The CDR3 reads CSARTRQGGDEQYF. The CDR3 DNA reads TGCAGTGCTAGAACGAGACAGGGGGGGGACGAGCAGTACTTC.